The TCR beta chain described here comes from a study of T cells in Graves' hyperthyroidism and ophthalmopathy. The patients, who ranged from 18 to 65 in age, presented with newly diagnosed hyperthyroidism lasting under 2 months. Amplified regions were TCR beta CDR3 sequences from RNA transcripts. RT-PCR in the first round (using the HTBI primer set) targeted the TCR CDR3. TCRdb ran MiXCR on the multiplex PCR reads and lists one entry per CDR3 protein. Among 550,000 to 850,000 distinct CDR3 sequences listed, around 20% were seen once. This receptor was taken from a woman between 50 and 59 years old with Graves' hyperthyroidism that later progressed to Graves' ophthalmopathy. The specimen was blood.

The CDR3 region has the DNA TGTGCCAGCAGCTTAGTCAGGGGTACGAACACTGAAGCTTTCTTT. Protein product: CASSLVRGTNTEAFF. The gene calls are TRBV7-2 and TRBJ1-1, with D possibly TRBD1 on 6 matching bases. Germline V gene lookup returns CDR1 SGHTA and CDR2 FQGNSA. This CDR3 region has 15 residues. V shed 1 base and J shed 1 base, with 10 bases lying between them.